This T cell receptor (beta chain) was captured in a study of blood T cells in healthy people across ages. Findings and caveats of the study: Roughly linearly, TCR beta diversity per million T cells fell as age increased. Samples with more naive T cells showed higher observed beta diversity.

In its sample, this clonotype was seen a few times. Its antigen is not identified. A junction end diverges from the germline sequence, so it may reflect a read error. Each individual donor underwent a draw of ten milliliters of peripheral blood. Every sample gave at least 5 micrograms of total RNA when it was extracted. A sample-barcoded 5' primer and a J-beta primer mix were used in a second PCR of roughly 7 to 11 cycles. TCRdb recomputed calls from the 5' RACE reads with MiXCR, one row per CDR3 protein. The sample has over 600,000 distinct CDR3 sequences, under 25% seen once. Sequences were obtained from blood. The clonotype originates from a man between 65 and 79 years old in good health.

This CDR3 reads CASSPRGFDGETQYF. In DNA, the CDR3 is TGTGCCAGCTCCCCACGGGGTTTCGACGGAGAGACCCAGTACTTC. V and J are TRBV18 and TRBJ2-5; weak D call: TRBD2 (5 bases). Per germline, CDR1 KGHSH and CDR2 LQKENI. The CDR3 spans 15 residues. The full variable domain, completed using reference TRBV18 and TRBJ2-5, is NAGVMQNPRHLVRRRGQEARLRCSPMKGHSHVYWYRQLPEEGLKFMVYLQKENIIDESGMPKERFSAEFPKEGPSILRIQQVVRGDSAAYFCASSPRGFDGETQYFGPGTRLLVL.